The T cell receptor beta chain described here comes from a study of cytomegalovirus exposure and HLA in healthy donors. This clone was seen a handful of times. Vbeta (60) and Jbeta (13) primers were used in the PCR. The repertoire was sequenced with immunoSEQ multiplex PCR; TCRdb's copy has only in-frame clones and lacks some. The sample holds 90,000 to 120,000 clones, roughly 70% seen once. CDR1 MNHEY and CDR2 SMNVEV come from the germline V gene (reference sequence). The CDR3 spans 13 residues. The V and J ends lost 5 bases and 6 bases, in that order; junction bases with no gene match: 5. Sequenced sample: PBMCs. The chain links TRBV27 to TRBJ1-2, with TRBD1 matching 8 bases. The receptor was isolated from a man aged 35-49 years in good health and CMV-seropositive. The CDR3 DNA sequence: TGTGCCAGCAGTGATCAGGGGGCTGATGGCTACACCTTC. Translation: CASSDQGADGYTF.